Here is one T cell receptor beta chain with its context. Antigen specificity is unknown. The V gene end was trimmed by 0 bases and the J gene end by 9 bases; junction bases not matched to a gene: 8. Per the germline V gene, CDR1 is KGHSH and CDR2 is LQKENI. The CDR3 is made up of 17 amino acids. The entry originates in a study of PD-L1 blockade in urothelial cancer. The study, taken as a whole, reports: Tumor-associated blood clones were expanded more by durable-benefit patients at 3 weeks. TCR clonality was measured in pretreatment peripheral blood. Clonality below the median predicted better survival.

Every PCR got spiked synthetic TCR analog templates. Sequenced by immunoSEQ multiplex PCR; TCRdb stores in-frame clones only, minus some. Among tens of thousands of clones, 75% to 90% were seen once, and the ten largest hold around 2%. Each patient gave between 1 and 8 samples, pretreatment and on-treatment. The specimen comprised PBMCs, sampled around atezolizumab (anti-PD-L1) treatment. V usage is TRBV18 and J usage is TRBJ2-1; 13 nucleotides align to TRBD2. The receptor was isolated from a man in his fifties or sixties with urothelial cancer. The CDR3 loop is CASSPPSGTSGTGEQFF. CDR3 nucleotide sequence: TGTGCCAGCTCACCACCATCCGGGACTAGCGGGACTGGTGAGCAGTTCTTC.